This T cell receptor (beta chain) was sequenced during a study of T cells expressing NK-cell markers. Study at large: Sorted CD3+CD56+NKG2C+, CD3+CD56+NKG2C- and CD3+CD56-NKG2C+ T cells supplied TCR beta repertoires. General observations from the study: In a group of several donors, dominant NKG2C+ clonotypes represented 1.0-7.0% of CD8+ T cells.

CDR1 MNHNY and CDR2 SVGAGI come from the germline V gene (reference sequence). There are 15 residues in the CDR3. Libraries used 5'RACE template switching adding universal primer site and UMIs. TCRdb processed the 5' RACE reads again and assigns one entry to each CDR3 protein, with no DNA. The sample totals about 410,000 distinct CDR3 sequences; its top ten clones hold about 11%. For this clonotype: Its antigen is not identified.

The chain recombines TRBV6-6 with TRBJ2-2. The specimen was blood T cells: a sorted CD56 or NKG2C T cell subset, CD4+ or CD8+ T cells, or bulk PBMC T cells (not recorded which). This clonotype was sampled from a woman aged 45-60 years in good health. Here the CDR3 reads CASSYSRQISGELFF.